This T cell receptor (beta chain) was observed in a study of shared clonotypes between healthy human individuals. Details on this clone: Its antigen is unidentified.

Assay: immunoSEQ multiplex PCR; the TCRdb copy retains only in-frame clones and omits some. There are about 1.5 million clones in the sample; roughly 98% occur only once, and around 0.47% lies in the top ten. Regarding the study as a whole: Several donors held about 4.5% of naive CD4 clonotypes in common.

Germline values: CDR1 KGHSH, CDR2 LQKENI. CDR3 length: 15 amino acids. V dropped 0 bases and J dropped 0 bases, with 8 bases sitting between them. The sample consisted of naive CD4+ T cells sorted from blood. Subset indicated: CD45RA+ positively selected. This TCR came from a man under 40 in good health. The chain links TRBV18 to TRBJ1-2; unclear D gene. CDR3 in amino acids: CASSPPAAANYGYTF. CDR3 bases: TGTGCCAGCTCACCACCGGCCGCCGCTAACTATGGCTACACCTTC.